The clone carrying this TCR beta chain was seen more than once but under ten times. This entry comes from a study of T cells after yellow fever vaccination. The CDR3 covers 13 residues. V lost 3 bases and J 9 bases, leaving 12 bases between the germline ends. A process of 5'RACE template switching, which added a universal primer site and UMIs, was used to make TCR cDNA. MiXCR was run by TCRdb on the 5' RACE reads, yielding one entry per CDR3 protein. Among 300,000 to 400,000 distinct CDR3 sequences listed, under 15% were seen once. The TCR sequence derives from a man aged 18-30 years who received the YFV17D yellow fever vaccine. The chain employs TRBV12-3 or TRBV12-4 and TRBJ2-4, with D maybe TRBD2 (7 bases). Material: CD4+ T cells sorted from PBMCs, obtained 15 days after the yellow fever booster vaccination. The CDR3 region has the DNA TGTGCCAGCAGTTTGGGGGGGCGAGGCATTCAGTACTTC. It encodes CASSLGGRGIQYF.